A single TCR beta chain is shown here with its context. The sample belongs to a study of CD8 T cells in ankylosing spondylitis. TCRdb itself ran the 5' RACE reads through MiXCR, one entry per CDR3 protein. Among 300,000 to 350,000 distinct CDR3 sequences listed, more than 20% were seen once. Source material: blood, either unsorted or a sorted T cell fraction (not recorded which). This TCR was sampled from a female donor with ankylosing spondylitis or in good health (not recorded which).

The CDR3 DNA sequence: TGTGCCAGCAGTACCGGGACAATCACTGAAGCTTTCTTT. This encodes CASSTGTITEAFF. This chain uses TRBV12-3 or TRBV12-4 with TRBJ1-1; D is possibly TRBD1 (6 bases). V gave up 5 bases and J gave up 4 bases, with 11 bases separating them. CDR3 size: 13 residues.